Each of the 29 T cell receptor beta chains below was sequenced from the same sample in a study of beta chain features in type 1 diabetes. Sequencing targeted expressed TCRB transcripts, as all isolated RNA had been reverse transcribed. TCRdb's copy holds only in-frame clones and misses some; the assay was immunoSEQ multiplex PCR. Of hundreds of thousands of clones in the sample, roughly 30% are singletons; the top ten hold about 0.065%. Sequencing input: naive CD4+ T cells from blood. Receptors originate from a young man in good health.

This clone was detected only a few times. The rearrangement links TRBV20-1 to TRBJ2-3; D not certain. Trimming removed 8 bases at V and 4 bases at J, with 10 bases between. Germline V gives CDR1 DFQATT, CDR2 SNEGSKA (reference sequence). This CDR3 contains 11 residues. The CDR3 region has the DNA TGCAGTAGCCGGACGGCAGATACGCAGTATTTT. This gives the protein CSSRTADTQYF.

The CDR3 is CASSLWRWGTDTQYF. As DNA, the CDR3 is TGTGCCAGCAGCTTATGGCGGTGGGGAACAGATACGCAGTATTTT. The chain combines TRBV7-2 with TRBJ2-3, with no clear D. From germline, CDR1 is SGHTA and CDR2 FQGNSA. The CDR3 covers 15 residues. V shed 2 bases and J shed 3 bases, with 12 bases lying between them.

This clone was observed a handful of times. This chain connects TRBV29-1 to TRBJ2-4; 10 bases match TRBD2. Germline V gene data show CDR1 as SQVTM and CDR2 as ANQGSEA. V shed 7 bases, J shed 1 base, and the junction held 7 bases outside the gene matches. The CDR3 runs to 15 residues. The CDR3 is CSASSGSTAKNIQYF. Written as DNA, the CDR3 is TGCAGCGCATCTAGCGGGAGTACCGCCAAAAACATTCAGTACTTC.

There are a few counts of this clone. The rearrangement joins TRBV29-1 to TRBJ1-1; D ambiguous. Germline lookup yields CDR1 SQVTM and CDR2 ANQGSEA. The CDR3 is 13 amino acids. V lost 4 bases and J lost 5, with 14 bases in between. CDR3 DNA: TGCAGCGTTGTTAACCGGGGTGGAACTGAAGCTTTCTTT. Protein sequence: CSVVNRGGTEAFF.

This chain connects TRBV7-8 to TRBJ2-1; a possible D gene is TRBD1 (5 bases). This CDR3 has 16 residues. V shed 1 base and J shed 4 bases, with 14 bases lying between them. Germline values: CDR1 SGHVS, CDR2 FQNEAQ. The CDR3 reads CASSLGPHTGYNEQFF. The CDR3 nucleotides are TGTGCCAGCAGCTTAGGACCACATACAGGTTACAATGAGCAGTTCTTC.

The chain recombines TRBV5-1 with TRBJ2-5; no firm D call. CDR3 size: 12 residues. Germline V gene lookup returns CDR1 SGHRS and CDR2 YFSETQ. Trimming pared 4 bases from V and 2 bases from J, leaving 6 bases between. CDR3 loop: CASSQPQETQYF. In DNA form, the CDR3 reads TGCGCCAGCAGCCAACCACAAGAGACCCAGTACTTC. The full variable domain, in which reference TRBV5-1 and TRBJ2-5 provide the parts outside the CDR3, is KAGVTQTPRYLIKTRGQQVTLSCSPISGHRSVSWYQQTPGQGLQFLFEYFSETQRNKGNFPGRFSGRQFSNSRSEMNVSTLELGDSALYLCASSQPQETQYFGPGTRLLVL.

This clone was recorded a few times. The genes are TRBV30 and TRBJ1-3; D not resolved. The V and J ends lost 0 bases and 3 bases respectively, with 9 bases between them. The CDR3 is 14 residues long. Germline V gene data show CDR1 as GTSNPN and CDR2 as SVGIG (reference sequence). The CDR3 spells CAWSVSTLGNTIYF. The CDR3 bases are TGTGCCTGGAGTGTCTCGACACTTGGAAACACCATATATTTT.

The chain is built from TRBV5-1 and TRBJ2-2; 8 bases fit TRBD1. V gave up 4 bases and J gave up 4 bases; unmatched junction bases: 3. This CDR3 contains 14 residues. In germline, CDR1 is SGHRS, CDR2 YFSETQ. This CDR3 is CASSDRGSTGELFF. The CDR3 DNA reads as TGCGCCAGCAGCGACAGGGGTAGCACCGGGGAGCTGTTTTTT.

The J gene is TRBJ2-1, the V gene TRBV9; D is unclear. The CDR3 covers 14 residues. With 0 bases removed from V and 6 bases from J, the gap between germline ends came to 10 bases. CDR1 is SGDLS and CDR2 is YYNGEE in the germline V gene. The CDR3 nucleotides are TGTGCCAGCAGCGTAGACGCTCCCCTCAATGAGCAGTTCTTC. It codes for CASSVDAPLNEQFF. The variable domain in full, with the rest retrieved from reference TRBV9 and TRBJ2-1, is DSGVTQTPKHLITATGQRVTLRCSPRSGDLSVYWYQQSLDQGLQFLIQYYNGEERAKGNILERFSAQQFPDLHSELNLSSLELGDSALYFCASSVDAPLNEQFFGPGTRLTVL.

V and J are TRBV4-2 and TRBJ2-3; 8 nucleotides match TRBD2. Per germline, CDR1 LGHNA and CDR2 YNFKEQ. V lost 4 bases and J lost 2; bases outside the gene matches: 17. The CDR3 extends over 19 amino acids. DNA of the CDR3: TGTGCCAGCAGCCGAGGCTGGCGGGAGGATGCCTTAATCACAGATACGCAGTATTTT. Its translation: CASSRGWREDALITDTQYF.

This clone was seen once. The chain links TRBV27 to TRBJ2-1, with 7 bases matching TRBD2. CDR3 length: 15 residues. Germline assignment: CDR1 MNHEY and CDR2 SMNVEV (reference sequence). V trimming: 1 base; J trimming: 8 bases; junction bases outside the gene matches: 8. The CDR3 bases are TGTGCCAGCAGTTTATTGCCAGCGGGAACACATGAGCAGTTCTTC. This gives the protein CASSLLPAGTHEQFF.

This clone showed up just a few times. The J gene is TRBJ2-1, the V gene TRBV7-2; D not certain. This CDR3 is built from 13 residues. Germline lookup yields CDR1 SGHTA and CDR2 FQGNSA. Trimming removed 1 base at V and 9 bases at J, with 10 bases between. This CDR3 reads CASSLDRVGEQFF. For the CDR3, the DNA is TGTGCCAGCAGCTTAGATCGTGTGGGTGAGCAGTTCTTC.

The CDR3 DNA sequence: TGTGCCAGCTCACCAAGCACTAGCGGGGGGTACAATGAGCAGTTCTTC. Its translation: CASSPSTSGGYNEQFF. V is TRBV18 and J is TRBJ2-1; 12 nucleotides agree with TRBD2. V lost 2 bases and J lost 4; bases outside the gene matches: 3. Germline V gene sequence: CDR1 KGHSH, CDR2 LQKENI. The CDR3 has 16 amino acids.

This clone occurred a few times. The gene calls are TRBV9 and TRBJ2-1; no clear D gene. This CDR3 comprises 15 residues. Trimming took off 4 bases at V and 1 base at J, with 12 bases between the two ends. The germline CDR1 and CDR2 sequences are SGDLS and YYNGEE. Here the CDR3 DNA reads TGTGCCAGCAGCCCCCAGAGTGGATCCTACAATGAGCAGTTCTTC. Translating it yields CASSPQSGSYNEQFF.

Points on this clone: One end of the junction is discordant with germline, which a read error may explain. This chain links TRBV30 with TRBJ1-2; tentative D call: TRBD1 (5 bases). The germline CDR1 and CDR2 sequences are GTSNPN and SVGIG (reference sequence). This CDR3 is 11 amino acids long. CDR3 loop: CAWSLGQGVHF. The DNA for the CDR3 is TGTGCCTGGAGCTTGGGGCAGGGCGTACACTTC.

The CDR3 DNA follows: TGTGCCAGCAGTGACCAGGGCACCGGGGAGCTGTTTTTT. Amino acid sequence: CASSDQGTGELFF. This chain joins TRBV25-1 and TRBJ2-2, with a weak D call TRBD1 (5 bases). CDR3 length equals 13 residues. Trimming cost V 3 bases and J 4 bases, with 6 bases left between them. Germline V gene data show CDR1 as MGHDK and CDR2 as SYGVNS.

V is TRBV5-1 and J is TRBJ2-7, with D maybe TRBD1 (5 bases). Germline V CDR1 and CDR2: SGHRS, YFSETQ. Trimming removed 5 bases from V and 6 bases from J, with 15 bases in between. This CDR3 spans 13 amino acids. CDR3 protein: CASRPTGGGEQYF. CDR3 in DNA: TGCGCCAGCAGACCTACAGGTGGCGGCGAGCAGTACTTC.

This chain connects TRBV30 to TRBJ1-2, with D uncertain. From germline, CDR1 is GTSNPN and CDR2 SVGIG (reference sequence). V lost 5 bases, J lost 4 bases, and 8 bases lay in between. The CDR3 contains 11 residues. CDR3 coding DNA: TGTGCCTGGGTGGACCTCTATGGCTACACCTTC. Translated, it gives CAWVDLYGYTF.

This rearrangement joins TRBV25-1 to TRBJ2-1; 10 bases match TRBD2. Germline lookup yields CDR1 MGHDK and CDR2 SYGVNS. The CDR3 covers 16 residues. V dropped 2 bases and J dropped 8; count of bases not matched to a gene: 9. CDR3 protein: CASSEKSSGSRDEQFF. CDR3 nucleotide sequence: TGTGCCAGCAGTGAAAAGTCTAGCGGGAGTAGGGATGAGCAGTTCTTC.

The chain joins TRBV7-2 to TRBJ2-3; 7 bases fit TRBD1. Germline CDR1 is SGHTA and CDR2 is FQGNSA. V was clipped by 4 bases and J by 3 bases; unmatched bases: 1. This CDR3 is built from 13 residues. DNA for the CDR3: TGTGCCAGCAGCTCGACAGGGACAGATACGCAGTATTTT. Its protein product is CASSSTGTDTQYF.

This clone was counted only a few times. The rearrangement uses TRBV25-1 and TRBJ2-1, with TRBD2 matching 12 bases. V gave up 4 bases and J gave up 3 bases; unmatched junction bases: 1. The CDR3 runs to 15 residues. The V gene's germline CDR1 is MGHDK and CDR2 SYGVNS. The CDR3 spells CASSALAGGYNEQFF. CDR3 DNA sequence: TGTGCCAGCAGTGCACTAGCGGGAGGCTACAATGAGCAGTTCTTC. Full variable domain (rest looked up from reference TRBV25-1 and TRBJ2-1): EADIYQTPRYLVIGTGKKITLECSQTMGHDKMYWYQQDPGMELHLIHYSYGVNSTEKGDLSSESTVSRIRTEHFPLTLESARPSHTSQYLCASSALAGGYNEQFFGPGTRLTVL.

The V and J genes are TRBV11-1 and TRBJ2-1, with D unclear. V was trimmed by 0 bases and J by 5 bases, leaving 5 bases between them. The CDR3 runs 13 residues. CDR1 and CDR2 (germline): SGHAT, FQDESV (reference sequence). For the CDR3, the DNA is TGTGCCAGCAGCTTAGCGCTTGACAATGAGCAGTTCTTC. Residues: CASSLALDNEQFF.

The chain employs TRBV25-1 and TRBJ1-5, with D tentatively TRBD1 (6 bases). Trimming removed 4 bases from V and 0 bases from J, with 13 bases in between. The CDR3 runs to 16 residues. Germline values: CDR1 MGHDK, CDR2 SYGVNS. The CDR3, as DNA: TGTGCCAGCAGTGGAAACAGGGAAGGTAGCAATCAGCCCCAGCATTTT. Its translation: CASSGNREGSNQPQHF.

This clone has just a few counts. The J gene is TRBJ2-5, the V gene TRBV7-9, with no clear D. Germline CDR1 SEHNR, CDR2 FQNEAQ (reference sequence). The CDR3 is 12 amino acids. Trimming took 3 bases from V and 5 from J, leaving 7 bases between them. The CDR3 protein is CASSFGQETQYF. In DNA, the CDR3 is TGTGCCAGCAGCTTTGGTCAGGAGACCCAGTACTTC.

V is TRBV29-1 and J is TRBJ2-2; 7 positions match TRBD2. The germline gives CDR1 SQVTM, CDR2 ANQGSEA. This CDR3 contains 16 residues. The trim removed 4 bases at V and 4 bases at J, leaving 12 bases unmatched. The CDR3 DNA follows: TGCAGCGTTGGGAAGCGGGGAGACACGAGCACCGGGGAGCTGTTTTTT. It translates to CSVGKRGDTSTGELFF.

This clone was counted a few times. The junction departs from germline at one end; a sequencing error may be responsible. The gene calls are TRBV7-9 and TRBJ2-7, with TRBD1 as a possible D gene (5 bases). Germline V gene sequence: CDR1 SEHNR, CDR2 FQNEAQ (reference sequence). This CDR3 has 13 amino acids. Here the CDR3 reads CASSSGFYDSVRF. DNA of the CDR3: TGTGCCAGCAGTTCAGGGTTCTATGACTCAGTCCGGTTC.

This chain links TRBV4-1 with TRBJ2-5; 7 nucleotides match TRBD1. The length of the CDR3 is 15 residues. Germline-derived CDR1 and CDR2 are MGHRA and YSYEKL. V was pared by 1 base and J by 1 base, with 3 bases of the junction left unmatched. In DNA, the CDR3 is TGCGCCAGCAGCCAAGTCGGGACAGCCCAAGAGACCCAGTACTTC. It encodes CASSQVGTAQETQYF.

The J gene is TRBJ2-4, the V gene TRBV28, with 10 bases matching TRBD1. Germline CDR1 and CDR2: MDHEN and SYDVKM. CDR3 length equals 14 residues. The V segment lost 6 bases and the J segment 6 bases; nucleotides outside the gene matches: 5. This CDR3 is CASRPRTGGNIQYF. CDR3 in DNA: TGTGCCAGCAGGCCTAGGACAGGGGGAAACATTCAGTACTTC.

The V gene is TRBV30, the J gene TRBJ2-3, with D perhaps TRBD1 or TRBD2 (6 bases each). The CDR3 is 12 residues long. Germline loops: CDR1 GTSNPN, CDR2 SVGIG (reference sequence). The CDR3 bases are TGTGCTGGGGGGCGGGATAGCAATACGCAGTATTTT. This encodes CAGGRDSNTQYF.